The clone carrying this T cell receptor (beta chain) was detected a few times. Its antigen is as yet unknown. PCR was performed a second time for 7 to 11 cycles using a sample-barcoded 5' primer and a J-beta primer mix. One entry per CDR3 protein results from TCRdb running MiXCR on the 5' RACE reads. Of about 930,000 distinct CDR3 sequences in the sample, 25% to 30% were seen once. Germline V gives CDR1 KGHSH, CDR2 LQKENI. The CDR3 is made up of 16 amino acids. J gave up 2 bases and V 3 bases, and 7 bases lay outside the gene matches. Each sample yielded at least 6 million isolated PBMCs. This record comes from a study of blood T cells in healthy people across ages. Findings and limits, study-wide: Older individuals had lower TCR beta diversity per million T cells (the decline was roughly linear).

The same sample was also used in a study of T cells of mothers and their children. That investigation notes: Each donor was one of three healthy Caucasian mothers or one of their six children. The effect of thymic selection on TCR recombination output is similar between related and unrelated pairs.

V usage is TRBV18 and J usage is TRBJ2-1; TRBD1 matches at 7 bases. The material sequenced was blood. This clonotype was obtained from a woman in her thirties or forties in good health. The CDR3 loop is CASSPQDRPPYNEQFF. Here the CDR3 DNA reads TGTGCCAGCTCACCCCAGGACAGGCCACCCTACAATGAGCAGTTCTTC.